What follows are 14 T cell receptor beta chains derived from one specimen sequenced in a study of T cell clones after liver transplantation. TCRdb's copy holds only in-frame clones and misses some; the assay was immunoSEQ multiplex PCR. Altogether about 120,000 clones are present, about nine tenths being singletons, with the ten largest covering roughly 0.83%. The sample consisted of CD4+ T cells from blood, taken 12 months after liver transplant. These receptors were obtained from a human patient who received a liver transplant. Among the T cells, some may be from the graft donor.

The chain has TRBV5-6 and TRBJ2-5; 7 positions match TRBD1. Germline trimming cut 2 bases from V and 5 bases from J; bases unmatched to any gene: 6. The CDR3 is 14 residues long. Germline V lookup: CDR1 SGHDT, CDR2 YYEEEE. The DNA for the CDR3 is TGTGCCAGCAGCTTTGACAGGGTCTCGGAGACCCAGTACTTC. Translating it yields CASSFDRVSETQYF.

The CDR3 reads CASSLVEGWAGELFF. The CDR3, as DNA: TGCGCCAGCAGCTTGGTTGAGGGTTGGGCCGGGGAGCTGTTTTTT. The rearrangement joins TRBV5-1 to TRBJ2-2; a possible D gene is TRBD2 (5 bases). V was shortened by 0 bases and J by 6 bases, with 12 bases between the two germline ends. The V gene's germline CDR1 is SGHRS and CDR2 YFSETQ. This CDR3 is 15 amino acids long.

This clone was observed once. V gene TRBV27 combines with J gene TRBJ2-7, with TRBD2 identical over 7 bases. The trim removed 3 bases at V and 2 bases at J, leaving 4 bases unmatched. The CDR3 spans 14 residues. Germline CDR1 reads MNHEY; CDR2 reads SMNVEV (reference sequence). The CDR3 DNA sequence: TGTGCCAGCAGTTTCGGCGGGACTACCTACGAGCAGTACTTC. This codes for CASSFGGTTYEQYF.

The chain joins TRBV19 to TRBJ2-3, with TRBD2 matching 12 bases. V gave up 4 bases and J gave up 4 bases; unmatched junction bases: 9. Germline CDR1 reads LNHDA; CDR2 reads SQIVND (reference sequence). This CDR3 has 17 amino acids. The CDR3 region is CASSKRTSGIVADTQYF. The CDR3 bases are TGTGCCAGTAGTAAACGGACTAGCGGGATTGTCGCAGATACGCAGTATTTT. Together with reference TRBV19 and TRBJ2-3, the CDR3 gives the full variable domain: DGGITQSPKYLFRKEGQNVTLSCEQNLNHDAMYWYRQDPGQGLRLIYYSQIVNDFQKGDIAEGYSVSREKKESFPLTVTSAQKNPTAFYLCASSKRTSGIVADTQYFGPGTRLTVL.

The chain is built from TRBV2 and TRBJ2-3; D is tentatively TRBD1 or TRBD2 (5 bases each). CDR1 SNHLY and CDR2 FYNNEI come from the germline V gene. V was shortened by 6 bases and J by 6 bases, with 16 bases between the two germline ends. The CDR3 runs 14 residues. The CDR3 DNA reads TGTGCCAGCAGGTTGGCGGCCCGGGGCGATACGCAGTATTTT. It codes for CASRLAARGDTQYF.

J is TRBJ1-2 and V is TRBV7-4, with no clear D. Germline values: CDR1 SGHVT, CDR2 SQSDAQ. The V and J ends lost 4 bases and 7 bases respectively, with 13 bases between them. The CDR3 contains 13 residues. CDR3 residues: CASSYKGSAGYTF. CDR3 nucleotide sequence: TGTGCCAGCAGCTATAAGGGATCGGCTGGCTACACCTTC.

V usage is TRBV6-1 and J usage is TRBJ1-5; D is uncertain. Trimming removed 5 bases from V and 7 bases from J, with 15 bases in between. Looked up from germline, CDR1 is MNHNS and CDR2 is SASEGT. The CDR3 has 14 amino acids. The CDR3 loop reads CASSSTPVGQPQHF. The CDR3 DNA sequence: TGTGCCAGCAGTAGCACTCCGGTTGGGCAGCCCCAGCATTTT.

This clone was detected only a few times. The genes are TRBV28 and TRBJ1-1; the D is unclear. Germline assignment: CDR1 MDHEN and CDR2 SYDVKM. V lost 8 bases, J lost 0 bases, and 7 bases lay in between. The length of the CDR3 is 12 residues. CDR3 DNA: TGTGCCAGCCACCCCCTGAACACTGAAGCTTTCTTT. Protein product: CASHPLNTEAFF.

The chain is built from TRBV11-3 and TRBJ2-3; TRBD2 agrees at 10 bases. This CDR3 is built from 17 residues. The germline gives CDR1 SGHNT, CDR2 YENEEA. The V segment lost 0 bases and the J segment 2 bases; nucleotides outside the gene matches: 5. The CDR3 region is CASSLDGAGGPTDTQYF. CDR3 nucleotides: TGTGCCAGCAGCTTAGACGGAGCGGGAGGGCCCACAGATACGCAGTATTTT. The variable domain in full, with the rest retrieved from reference TRBV11-3 and TRBJ2-3, is EAGVVQSPRYKIIEKKQPVAFWCNPISGHNTLYWYLQNLGQGPELLIRYENEEAVDDSQLPKDRFSAERLKGVDSTLKIQPAELGDSAVYLCASSLDGAGGPTDTQYFGPGTRLTVL.

The V gene is TRBV7-3, the J gene TRBJ2-2; 9 bases fit TRBD1. This CDR3 contains 15 residues. V shed 1 base, J shed 7 bases, and the junction held 4 bases outside the gene matches. Looked up from germline, CDR1 is SGHTA and CDR2 is FQGTGA. This chain's CDR3 is CASSLKGQGGGELFF. CDR3 nucleotide sequence: TGTGCCAGCAGCTTAAAGGGACAGGGCGGCGGGGAGCTGTTTTTT.

The V gene is TRBV4-1, the J gene TRBJ2-5; D unresolved. Trimming took off 1 base at V and 3 bases at J, with 6 bases between the two ends. The CDR3 contains 13 residues. CDR1 is MGHRA and CDR2 is YSYEKL in the germline V gene. CDR3 in DNA: TGCGCCAGCAGCCAAGGGGCCGAAGAGACCCAGTACTTC. This encodes CASSQGAEETQYF.

CDR3 sequence: CASLTSGRAQEQFF. The DNA for the CDR3 is TGTGCCAGCTTAACTAGCGGGAGGGCCCAAGAGCAGTTCTTC. The V gene is TRBV5-6, the J gene TRBJ2-1, with 13 bases fitting TRBD2. V trimming: 7 bases; J trimming: 10 bases; junction bases outside the gene matches: 8. CDR1 and CDR2 from the germline V gene are SGHDT and YYEEEE. This CDR3 region has 14 residues.

The chain couples TRBV6-6 to TRBJ2-7, with 7 bases lining up with TRBD2. Germline CDR1 MNHNY, CDR2 SVGAGI (reference sequence). V shed 5 bases, J shed 6 bases, and the junction held 13 bases outside the gene matches. This CDR3 is built from 15 residues. In nucleotides, the CDR3 is TGTGCCAGCAGTACAAGCGGGGACTACTTGGGCGAGCAGTACTTC. It codes for CASSTSGDYLGEQYF.

This chain connects TRBV5-4 to TRBJ1-2, with D tentatively TRBD1 (6 bases). The CDR3 extends over 15 amino acids. V was trimmed by 3 bases and J by 4 bases, leaving 16 bases between them. The V gene's germline CDR1 is SGHNT and CDR2 YYREEE (reference sequence). CDR3 nucleotide sequence: TGTGCCAGCAGCTCGAAGGGGGACTATGCCTATGGCTACACCTTC. The encoded protein is CASSSKGDYAYGYTF. Combining the CDR3 with reference TRBV5-4 and TRBJ1-2 gives the whole variable domain ETGVTQSPTHLIKTRGQQVTLRCSSQSGHNTVSWYQQALGQGPQFIFQYYREEENGRGNFPPRFSGLQFPNYSSELNVNALELDDSALYLCASSSKGDYAYGYTFGSGTRLTVV.